Listed below are T cell receptor beta chains from one sample, sequenced in a study of PD-L1 blockade in urothelial cancer. Some clones are missing from TCRdb's copy, which holds only in-frame ones; the method was immunoSEQ multiplex PCR. The table has approximately 100,000 clones, around 90% seen once. This specimen consisted of PBMCs, obtained around atezolizumab (anti-PD-L1) treatment. These receptors all stem from a woman older than 75 with urothelial cancer. Both conserved end residues are part of each CDR3. The order of the fields is clone size, J gene, D gene, V gene, CDR3 protein, CDR3 DNA. The D gene is left open where the match is weak. Expanded clones get a size class; other rows say once, few or many, or leave the size out.

clone size: NA; J gene: TRBJ2-1; D gene: NA; V gene: TRBV4-2; CDR3 protein: CASSQEGGVSYNEQFF; CDR3 DNA: TGTGCCAGCAGCCAAGAGGGCGGGGTCTCCTACAATGAGCAGTTCTTC
clone size: NA; J gene: TRBJ2-7; D gene: NA; V gene: TRBV27; CDR3 protein: CASSPGLTSYEQYF; CDR3 DNA: TGTGCCAGCAGCCCTGGGCTAACTTCCTACGAGCAGTACTTC
clone size: NA; J gene: TRBJ1-1; D gene: NA; V gene: TRBV6-5; CDR3 protein: CASSYSRFGGSTEAFF; CDR3 DNA: TGTGCCAGCAGTTACTCGCGGTTTGGGGGGAGCACTGAAGCTTTCTTT
clone size: NA; J gene: TRBJ2-1; D gene: TRBD2; V gene: TRBV10-3; CDR3 protein: CAISPTSGGGNEQFF; CDR3 DNA: TGTGCCATCAGTCCCACTAGCGGGGGGGGTAATGAGCAGTTCTTC
clone size: NA; J gene: TRBJ2-7; D gene: TRBD2; V gene: TRBV27; CDR3 protein: CASRMTSGSSYEQYF; CDR3 DNA: TGTGCCAGCAGGATGACTAGCGGGTCCTCCTACGAGCAGTACTTC
clone size: NA; J gene: TRBJ2-3; D gene: NA; V gene: TRBV11-2; CDR3 protein: CASSLDYLSTDTQYF; CDR3 DNA: TGTGCCAGCAGCTTAGACTACCTCAGCACAGATACGCAGTATTTT
clone size: NA; J gene: TRBJ2-1; D gene: TRBD2; V gene: TRBV5-1; CDR3 protein: CASSFSSGVNNEQFF; CDR3 DNA: TGCGCCAGCAGCTTCTCCAGCGGGGTAAACAATGAGCAGTTCTTC
clone size: NA; J gene: TRBJ1-2; D gene: TRBD1; V gene: TRBV18; CDR3 protein: CASSPLGQGAAGYTF; CDR3 DNA: TGTGCCAGCTCACCCTTGGGACAGGGAGCTGCTGGCTACACCTTC
clone size: NA; J gene: TRBJ1-5; D gene: TRBD1; V gene: TRBV28; CDR3 protein: CASSLLGPGQSNQPQHF; CDR3 DNA: TGTGCCAGCAGTCTCCTCGGACCGGGACAGTCTAATCAGCCCCAGCATTTT
clone size: NA; J gene: TRBJ1-4; D gene: TRBD1; V gene: TRBV2; CDR3 protein: CATQGVQNEKLFF; CDR3 DNA: TGTGCCACACAGGGGGTCCAGAATGAAAAACTGTTTTTT
clone size: NA; J gene: TRBJ2-1; D gene: TRBD1; V gene: TRBV10-1; CDR3 protein: CASSESRTGGVDEQFF; CDR3 DNA: TGCGCCAGCAGTGAGTCTCGGACAGGGGGCGTGGATGAGCAGTTCTTC
clone size: NA; J gene: TRBJ2-3; D gene: NA; V gene: TRBV5-8; CDR3 protein: CASSLGRYLTDTQYF; CDR3 DNA: TGTGCCAGCAGCTTGGGTCGGTACCTCACAGATACGCAGTATTTT
clone size: NA; J gene: TRBJ1-2; D gene: NA; V gene: TRBV6-1; CDR3 protein: CASSPGRPPFGYTF; CDR3 DNA: TGTGCCAGCAGTCCCGGGAGACCACCCTTTGGCTACACCTTC
clone size: NA; J gene: TRBJ1-1; D gene: NA; V gene: TRBV6-6; CDR3 protein: CASRTSLGDEAFF; CDR3 DNA: TGTGCCAGCAGAACCTCCCTCGGGGATGAAGCTTTCTTT
clone size: NA; J gene: TRBJ2-7; D gene: TRBD1; V gene: TRBV7-9; CDR3 protein: CASSLWTGSSVKQYF; CDR3 DNA: TGTGCCAGCAGCTTATGGACAGGGTCAAGTGTGAAGCAGTACTTC
clone size: NA; J gene: TRBJ2-1; D gene: TRBD2; V gene: TRBV5-1; CDR3 protein: CASSLEAGGSSYNEQFF; CDR3 DNA: TGCGCCAGCAGCTTGGAAGCGGGGGGGAGCTCCTACAATGAGCAGTTCTTC
clone size: few; J gene: TRBJ1-3; D gene: TRBD1; V gene: TRBV11-2; CDR3 protein: CASSPRQGNSGNTIYF; CDR3 DNA: TGTGCCAGCAGCCCACGACAGGGCAACTCTGGAAACACCATATATTTT
clone size: NA; J gene: TRBJ1-1; D gene: NA; V gene: TRBV7-9; CDR3 protein: CASTPVKGDTEAFF; CDR3 DNA: TGTGCCAGCACCCCTGTGAAGGGGGACACTGAAGCTTTCTTT
clone size: few; J gene: TRBJ1-2; D gene: TRBD1; V gene: TRBV9; CDR3 protein: CASSLWQGAAYGYTF; CDR3 DNA: TGTGCCAGCAGCCTCTGGCAGGGGGCCGCCTATGGCTACACCTTC
clone size: NA; J gene: TRBJ2-7; D gene: NA; V gene: TRBV7-8; CDR3 protein: CASGRGSYEQYF; CDR3 DNA: TGTGCCAGCGGAAGGGGGAGCTACGAGCAGTACTTC
clone size: once; J gene: TRBJ1-5; D gene: NA; V gene: TRBV7-9; CDR3 protein: CASSSGGALLNQPQHF; CDR3 DNA: TGTGCCAGCAGCTCCGGGGGAGCACTACTAAATCAGCCCCAGCATTTT
clone size: few; J gene: TRBJ1-1; D gene: NA; V gene: TRBV9; CDR3 protein: CASSVTVNTEAFF; CDR3 DNA: TGTGCCAGCAGCGTAACAGTGAACACTGAAGCTTTCTTT
clone size: NA; J gene: TRBJ2-2; D gene: NA; V gene: TRBV9; CDR3 protein: CASSVVGGRELFF; CDR3 DNA: TGTGCCAGCAGCGTAGTAGGCGGGAGGGAGCTGTTTTTT
clone size: NA; J gene: TRBJ2-1; D gene: TRBD2; V gene: TRBV14; CDR3 protein: CASSRGQAGGMVQQFF; CDR3 DNA: TGTGCCAGCAGCCGCGGACAAGCGGGAGGTATGGTTCAGCAGTTCTTC
clone size: NA; J gene: TRBJ2-3; D gene: TRBD2; V gene: TRBV9; CDR3 protein: CASSYRVLTPGTSGSTDTQYF; CDR3 DNA: TGTGCCAGCAGCTATAGGGTACTGACGCCCGGGACTAGCGGGAGCACAGATACGCAGTATTTT
clone size: NA; J gene: TRBJ2-1; D gene: TRBD2; V gene: TRBV5-1; CDR3 protein: CASSPGQTSGSEQFF; CDR3 DNA: TGCGCCAGCAGCCCGGGACAGACTAGCGGAAGTGAGCAGTTCTTC
clone size: NA; J gene: TRBJ2-7; D gene: TRBD1; V gene: TRBV19; CDR3 protein: CASSADRAPYEQYF; CDR3 DNA: TGTGCCAGTAGCGCCGACAGGGCCCCCTACGAGCAGTACTTC
clone size: NA; J gene: TRBJ1-2; D gene: TRBD1; V gene: TRBV5-1; CDR3 protein: CASMPTGGYGYTF; CDR3 DNA: TGCGCCAGCATGCCTACAGGGGGCTATGGCTACACCTTC
clone size: once; J gene: TRBJ2-7; D gene: NA; V gene: TRBV5-1; CDR3 protein: CASSLRRGYEQYF; CDR3 DNA: TGCGCCAGCAGCTTGCGGAGAGGGTACGAGCAGTACTTC
clone size: NA; J gene: TRBJ1-3; D gene: TRBD1; V gene: TRBV28; CDR3 protein: CASSLVGTAGNTIYF; CDR3 DNA: TGTGCCAGCAGTTTAGTCGGGACAGCTGGAAACACCATATATTTT
clone size: NA; J gene: TRBJ1-1; D gene: NA; V gene: TRBV15; CDR3 protein: CATSRDAGANTEAFF; CDR3 DNA: TGTGCCACCAGCAGAGATGCGGGAGCGAACACTGAAGCTTTCTTT
clone size: NA; J gene: TRBJ2-1; D gene: NA; V gene: TRBV27; CDR3 protein: CASTPDREFPYNEQFF; CDR3 DNA: TGTGCCAGCACCCCAGATAGGGAGTTTCCCTACAATGAGCAGTTCTTC
clone size: NA; J gene: TRBJ1-5; D gene: TRBD1; V gene: TRBV28; CDR3 protein: CASIAGTAGSPQHF; CDR3 DNA: TGTGCCAGCATCGCCGGGACAGCGGGCTCCCCCCAGCATTTT
clone size: NA; J gene: TRBJ2-7; D gene: NA; V gene: TRBV6-1; CDR3 protein: CASQLSRGHIAGQYF; CDR3 DNA: TGTGCCAGCCAGTTGAGCAGGGGCCACATCGCCGGGCAGTACTTC
clone size: once; J gene: TRBJ2-2; D gene: TRBD1; V gene: TRBV27; CDR3 protein: CASRLKGQENTGELFF; CDR3 DNA: TGTGCCAGCAGATTAAAGGGACAGGAGAACACCGGGGAGCTGTTTTTT
clone size: NA; J gene: TRBJ1-5; D gene: NA; V gene: TRBV10-1; CDR3 protein: CASSVSLDQPQHF; CDR3 DNA: TGCGCCAGCAGTGTTTCACTTGATCAGCCCCAGCATTTT
clone size: NA; J gene: TRBJ2-7; D gene: TRBD1; V gene: TRBV2; CDR3 protein: CASSEDIARGYEQYF; CDR3 DNA: TGTGCCAGCAGTGAAGACATCGCCAGGGGGTACGAGCAGTACTTC